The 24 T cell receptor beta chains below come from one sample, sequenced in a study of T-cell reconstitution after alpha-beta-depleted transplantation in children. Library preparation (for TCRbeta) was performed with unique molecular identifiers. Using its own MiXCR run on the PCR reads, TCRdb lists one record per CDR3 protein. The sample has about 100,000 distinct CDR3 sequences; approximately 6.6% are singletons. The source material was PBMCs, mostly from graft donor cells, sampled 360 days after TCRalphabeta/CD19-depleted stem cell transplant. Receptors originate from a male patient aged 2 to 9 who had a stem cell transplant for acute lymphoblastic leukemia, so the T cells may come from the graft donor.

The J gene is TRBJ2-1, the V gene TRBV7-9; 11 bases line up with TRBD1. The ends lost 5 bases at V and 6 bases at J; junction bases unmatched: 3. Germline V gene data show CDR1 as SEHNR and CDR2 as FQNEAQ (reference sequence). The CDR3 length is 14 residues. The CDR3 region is CASSRGTGGNEQFF. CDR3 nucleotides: TGTGCCAGCAGCCGCGGGACAGGGGGCAATGAGCAGTTCTTC.

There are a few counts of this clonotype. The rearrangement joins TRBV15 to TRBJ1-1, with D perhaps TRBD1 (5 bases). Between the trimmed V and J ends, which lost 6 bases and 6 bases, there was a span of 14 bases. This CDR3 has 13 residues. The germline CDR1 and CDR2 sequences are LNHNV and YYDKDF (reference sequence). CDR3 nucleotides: TGTGCCACCAGATACAGAGGGGACGCTGAAGCTTTCTTT. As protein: CATRYRGDAEAFF.

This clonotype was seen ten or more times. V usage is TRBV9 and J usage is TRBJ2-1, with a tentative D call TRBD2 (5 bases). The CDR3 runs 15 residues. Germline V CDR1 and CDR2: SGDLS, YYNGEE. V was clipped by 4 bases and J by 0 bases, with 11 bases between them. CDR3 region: CASSLGLRSYNEQFF. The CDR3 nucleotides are TGTGCCAGCAGCCTCGGACTCCGCTCCTACAATGAGCAGTTCTTC.

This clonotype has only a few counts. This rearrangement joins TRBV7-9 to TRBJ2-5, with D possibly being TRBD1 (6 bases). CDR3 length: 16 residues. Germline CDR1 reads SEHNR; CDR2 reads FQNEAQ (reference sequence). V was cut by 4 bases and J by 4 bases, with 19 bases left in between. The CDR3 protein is CASSYLDAGARETQYF. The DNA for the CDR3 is TGTGCCAGCAGCTACTTAGACGCAGGGGCGCGAGAGACCCAGTACTTC.

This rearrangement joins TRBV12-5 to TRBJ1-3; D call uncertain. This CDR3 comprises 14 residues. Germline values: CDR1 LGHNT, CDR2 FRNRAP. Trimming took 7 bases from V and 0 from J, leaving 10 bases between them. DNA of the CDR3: TGTGCTAGTGCAGAGGGAGGCTCTGGAAACACCATATATTTT. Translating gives CASAEGGSGNTIYF.

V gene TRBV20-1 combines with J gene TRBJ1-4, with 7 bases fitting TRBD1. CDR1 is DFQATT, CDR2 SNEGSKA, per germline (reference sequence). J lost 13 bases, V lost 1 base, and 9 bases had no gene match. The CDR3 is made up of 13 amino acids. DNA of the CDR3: TGCAGTGCTAGAGCCCTTGACAGGGCCAGACTGTTTTTT. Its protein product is CSARALDRARLFF.

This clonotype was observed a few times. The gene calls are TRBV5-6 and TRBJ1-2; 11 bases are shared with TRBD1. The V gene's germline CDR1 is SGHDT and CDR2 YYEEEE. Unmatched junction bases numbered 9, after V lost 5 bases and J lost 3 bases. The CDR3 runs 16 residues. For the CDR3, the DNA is TGTGCCAGCAGAGGGGACAGGGGGGTCGGGGACTATGGCTACACCTTC. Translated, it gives CASRGDRGVGDYGYTF. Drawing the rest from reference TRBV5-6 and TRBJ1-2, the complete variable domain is DAGVTQSPTHLIKTRGQQVTLRCSPKSGHDTVSWYQQALGQGPQFIFQYYEEEERQRGNFPDRFSGHQFPNYSSELNVNALLLGDSALYLCASRGDRGVGDYGYTFGSGTRLTVV.

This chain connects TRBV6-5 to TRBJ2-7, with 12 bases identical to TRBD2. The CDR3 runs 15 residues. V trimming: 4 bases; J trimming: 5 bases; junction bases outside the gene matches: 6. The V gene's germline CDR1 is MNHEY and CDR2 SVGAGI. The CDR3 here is CASSLLAGGPNEQYF. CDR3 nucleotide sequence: TGTGCCAGCAGTTTGCTAGCGGGGGGGCCCAACGAGCAGTACTTC.

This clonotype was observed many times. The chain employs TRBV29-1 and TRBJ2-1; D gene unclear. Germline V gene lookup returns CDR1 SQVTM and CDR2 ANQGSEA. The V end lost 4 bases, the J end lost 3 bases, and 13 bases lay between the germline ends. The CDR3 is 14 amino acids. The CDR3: CSVGQGTNYNEQFF. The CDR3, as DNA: TGCAGCGTTGGGCAAGGAACTAACTACAATGAGCAGTTCTTC.

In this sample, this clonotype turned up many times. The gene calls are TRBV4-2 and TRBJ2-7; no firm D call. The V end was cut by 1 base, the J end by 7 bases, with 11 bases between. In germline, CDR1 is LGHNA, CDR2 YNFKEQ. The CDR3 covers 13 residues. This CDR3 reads CASSQVGSVEQYF. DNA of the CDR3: TGTGCCAGCAGCCAAGTGGGTTCAGTTGAGCAGTACTTC.

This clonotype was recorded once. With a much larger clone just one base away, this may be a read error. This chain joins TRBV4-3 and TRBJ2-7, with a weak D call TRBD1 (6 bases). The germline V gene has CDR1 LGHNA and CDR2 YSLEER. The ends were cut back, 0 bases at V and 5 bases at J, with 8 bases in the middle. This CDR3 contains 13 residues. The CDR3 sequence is CASSQDGGHEQYF. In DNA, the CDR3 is TGCGCCAGCAGCCAAGATGGGGGCCACGAGCAGTACTTC.

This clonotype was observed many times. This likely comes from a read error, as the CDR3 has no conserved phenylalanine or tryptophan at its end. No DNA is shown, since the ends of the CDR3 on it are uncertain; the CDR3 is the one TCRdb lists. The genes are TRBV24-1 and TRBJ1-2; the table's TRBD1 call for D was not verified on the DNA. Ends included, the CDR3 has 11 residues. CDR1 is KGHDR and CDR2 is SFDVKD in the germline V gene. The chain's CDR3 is CATSDTRQVWS.

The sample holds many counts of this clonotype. CDR3 nucleotide sequence: TGTGCCAGCAGTTTCAGGACTAGCCCCTACAATGAGCAGTTCTTC. Residues: CASSFRTSPYNEQFF. The chain joins TRBV28 to TRBJ2-1, with TRBD2 identical over 8 bases. The CDR3 extends over 15 amino acids. Per germline, CDR1 MDHEN and CDR2 SYDVKM. With V trimmed by 3 bases and J by 2 bases, 3 bases remained unmatched. Looking up the rest from reference TRBV28 and TRBJ2-1 gives the full variable domain: DVKVTQSSRYLVKRTGEKVFLECVQDMDHENMFWYRQDPGLGLRLIYFSYDVKMKEKGDIPEGYSVSREKKERFSLILESASTNQTSMYLCASSFRTSPYNEQFFGPGTRLTVL.

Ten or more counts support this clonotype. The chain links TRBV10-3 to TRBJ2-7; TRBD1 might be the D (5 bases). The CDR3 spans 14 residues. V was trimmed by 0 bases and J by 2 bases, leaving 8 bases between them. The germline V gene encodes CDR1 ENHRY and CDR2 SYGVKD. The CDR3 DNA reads TGTGCCATCAGTGAGTCTACAGGTCCCTACGAGCAGTACTTC. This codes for CAISESTGPYEQYF.

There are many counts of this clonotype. Here the CDR3 DNA reads TGTGCCAGCAGCTTGGTCGGTACCTACACCGGGGAGCTGTTTTTT. Translated: CASSLVGTYTGELFF. The rearrangement uses TRBV7-9 and TRBJ2-2; no clear D gene. CDR1 and CDR2 from the germline V gene are SEHNR and FQNEAQ (reference sequence). Trimming left V 3 bases short and J 3 bases short, with 11 bases between. The CDR3 runs 15 residues.

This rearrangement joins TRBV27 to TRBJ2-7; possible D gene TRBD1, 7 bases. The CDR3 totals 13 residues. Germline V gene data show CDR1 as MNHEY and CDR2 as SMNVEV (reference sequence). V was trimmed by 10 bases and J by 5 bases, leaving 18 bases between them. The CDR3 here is CATGGTASHEQYF. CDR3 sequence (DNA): TGTGCCACTGGGGGGACAGCTTCTCACGAGCAGTACTTC.

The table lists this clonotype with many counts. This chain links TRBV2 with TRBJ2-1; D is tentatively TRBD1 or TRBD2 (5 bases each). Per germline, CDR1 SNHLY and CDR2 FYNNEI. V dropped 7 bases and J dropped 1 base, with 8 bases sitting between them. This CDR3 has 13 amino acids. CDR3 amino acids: CASIGGSYNEQFF. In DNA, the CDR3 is TGTGCCAGCATTGGGGGTTCCTACAATGAGCAGTTCTTC.

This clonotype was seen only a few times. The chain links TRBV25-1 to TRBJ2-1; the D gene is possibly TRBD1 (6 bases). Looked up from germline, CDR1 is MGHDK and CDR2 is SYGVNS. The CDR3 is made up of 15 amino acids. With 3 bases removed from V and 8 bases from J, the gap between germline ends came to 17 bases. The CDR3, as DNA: TGTGCCAGCAGTGAGAGAACTCCTTGGGGGCATGAGCAGTTCTTC. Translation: CASSERTPWGHEQFF. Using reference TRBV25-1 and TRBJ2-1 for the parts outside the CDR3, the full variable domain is EADIYQTPRYLVIGTGKKITLECSQTMGHDKMYWYQQDPGMELHLIHYSYGVNSTEKGDLSSESTVSRIRTEHFPLTLESARPSHTSQYLCASSERTPWGHEQFFGPGTRLTVL.

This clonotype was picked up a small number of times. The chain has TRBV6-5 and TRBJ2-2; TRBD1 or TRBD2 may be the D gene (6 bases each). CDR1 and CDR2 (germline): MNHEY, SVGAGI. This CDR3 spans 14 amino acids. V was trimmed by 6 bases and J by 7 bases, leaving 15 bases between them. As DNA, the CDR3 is TGTGCCAGCAGCCCCGGTGGGGGGCTCGGGGAGCTGTTTTTT. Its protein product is CASSPGGGLGELFF.

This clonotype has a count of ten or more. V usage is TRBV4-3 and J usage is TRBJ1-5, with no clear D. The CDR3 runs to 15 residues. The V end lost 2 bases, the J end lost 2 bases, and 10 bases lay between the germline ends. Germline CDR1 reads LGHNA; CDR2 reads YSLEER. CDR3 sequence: CASSQIIWGNQPQHF. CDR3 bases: TGCGCCAGCAGCCAAATTATCTGGGGCAATCAGCCCCAGCATTTT.

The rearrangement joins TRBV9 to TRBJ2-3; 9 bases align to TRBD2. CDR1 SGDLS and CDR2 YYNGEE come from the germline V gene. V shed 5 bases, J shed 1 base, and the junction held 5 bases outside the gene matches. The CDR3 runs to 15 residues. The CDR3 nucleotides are TGTGCCAGCAGGGGCGGGAGGGGAGGCACAGATACGCAGTATTTT. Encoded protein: CASRGGRGGTDTQYF.

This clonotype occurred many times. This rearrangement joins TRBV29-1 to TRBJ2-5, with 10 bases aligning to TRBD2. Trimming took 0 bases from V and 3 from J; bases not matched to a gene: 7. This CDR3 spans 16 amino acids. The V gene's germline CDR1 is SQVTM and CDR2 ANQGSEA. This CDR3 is CSVEDPETSGEETQYF. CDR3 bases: TGCAGCGTTGAAGATCCGGAAACTAGCGGGGAAGAGACCCAGTACTTC.

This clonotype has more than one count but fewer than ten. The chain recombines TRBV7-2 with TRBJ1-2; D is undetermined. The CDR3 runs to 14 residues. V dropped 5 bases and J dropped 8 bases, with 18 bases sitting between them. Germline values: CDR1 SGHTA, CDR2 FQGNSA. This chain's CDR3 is CASSPPFPFEGYTF. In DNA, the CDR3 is TGTGCCAGCAGCCCCCCCTTCCCTTTCGAGGGCTACACCTTC.

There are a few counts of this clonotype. CDR3 sequence: CATSGIGRGGGELFF. DNA for the CDR3: TGTGCCACCAGTGGGATAGGGAGAGGAGGCGGGGAGCTGTTTTTT. This sequence joins TRBV24-1 and TRBJ2-2, with D possibly matching TRBD2 (5 bases). Trimming removed 5 bases at V and 7 bases at J, with 16 bases between. The CDR3 is made up of 15 amino acids. Germline V gene sequence: CDR1 KGHDR, CDR2 SFDVKD.